The 30 T cell receptor beta chains below come from one sample, sequenced in a study of Ad26.COV2.S vaccination and SARS-CoV-2 variants. Generated by immunoSEQ multiplex PCR, the TCRdb table keeps only in-frame clones and is missing some. This table holds about 430,000 clones, approximately 92% found once. Sample treatment: some 20 received Ad26.COV2.S at low or high dose, single or two shots; 5 received placebo; per-sample allocation not given. Day 63 following the first vaccine or placebo injection was when the samples were taken. The material was peripheral blood, obtained in a trial of Ad26.COV2.S vaccine versus placebo. These receptors originate from a person between 18 and 60 years old who received the Ad26.COV2.S COVID-19 vaccine or a placebo.

About this clone itself: The junction departs from germline at one end; a sequencing error may be responsible. V and J are TRBV3-1 (or the pseudogene TRBV3-2) and TRBJ2-5; D is possibly TRBD1 or TRBD2 (5 bases each). The CDR3 totals 17 residues. The germline CDR1 and CDR2 sequences are LGHDT and YNNKEL (reference sequence). CDR3 in DNA: TGTGCCAGCAGCCAAGATCATGGGGGAGCTACCCAAGGGACCCAGTACTTC. It codes for CASSQDHGGATQGTQYF.

The chain recombines TRBV9 with TRBJ2-7, with D unclear. Germline-derived CDR1 and CDR2 are SGDLS and YYNGEE. The CDR3 totals 12 residues. V was trimmed by 7 bases and J by 3 bases, leaving 11 bases between them. CDR3 nucleotides: TGTGCCAGCGGTGGTGAAAGCTACGAGCAGTACTTC. Translation gives CASGGESYEQYF.

This clone was seen only a few times. This rearrangement joins TRBV14 to TRBJ1-1; D gene unclear. The germline CDR1 and CDR2 sequences are SGHDN and FVKESK. The CDR3 covers 13 residues. Between the trimmed V and J ends, which lost 3 bases and 1 base, there was a span of 6 bases. The CDR3 here is CASSQKRNTEAFF. As DNA, the CDR3 is TGTGCCAGCAGCCAGAAAAGGAACACTGAAGCTTTCTTT. Using reference TRBV14 and TRBJ1-1 for the parts outside the CDR3, the full variable domain is EAGVTQFPSHSVIEKGQTVTLRCDPISGHDNLYWYRRVMGKEIKFLLHFVKESKQDESGMPNNRFLAERTGGTYSTLKVQPAELEDSGVYFCASSQKRNTEAFFGQGTRLTVV.

V and J are TRBV4-3 and TRBJ1-3; D is unclear. V lost 2 bases and J 2 bases, leaving 10 bases between the germline ends. The CDR3 has 15 amino acids. CDR1 LGHNA and CDR2 YSLEER come from the germline V gene. The CDR3 coding sequence is TGCGCCAGCAGCCAAAGCTTCGGGGCTGGAAACACCATATATTTT. Protein: CASSQSFGAGNTIYF.

The chain uses TRBV6-1 and TRBJ1-5; D perhaps matches TRBD1 (5 bases). CDR3 length equals 15 residues. In germline, CDR1 is MNHNS, CDR2 SASEGT. Trimming removed 1 base at V and 5 bases at J, with 12 bases between. The CDR3 coding sequence is TGTGCCAGCAGTGAAGATCCTGCAGGGTATCAGCCCCAGCATTTT. Amino acid sequence: CASSEDPAGYQPQHF.

V and J are TRBV10-3 and TRBJ2-3, with D maybe TRBD2 (6 bases). Germline V CDR1 and CDR2: ENHRY, SYGVKD. The CDR3 sequence is 14 residues long. Trimming shortened V by 7 bases and J by 0 bases, and 11 bases separated the two germline ends. The CDR3 DNA reads TGTGCCATCAAGTTGGGGACTAGCACAGATACGCAGTATTTT. Translated: CAIKLGTSTDTQYF.

The rearrangement uses TRBV11-2 and TRBJ2-1; D uncertain. V lost 1 base and J 8 bases, leaving 6 bases between the germline ends. The CDR3 loop spans 12 amino acids. CDR1 is SGHAT, CDR2 FQNNGV, per germline. As DNA, the CDR3 is TGTGCCAGCAGCTTAGGCATTCATGAGCAGTTCTTC. It translates to CASSLGIHEQFF. The variable domain in full, completed from reference TRBV11-2 and TRBJ2-1, reads EAGVAQSPRYKIIEKRQSVAFWCNPISGHATLYWYQQILGQGPKLLIQFQNNGVVDDSQLPKDRFSAERLKGVDSTLKIQPAKLEDSAVYLCASSLGIHEQFFGPGTRLTVL.

The rearrangement links TRBV4-2 to TRBJ2-2; TRBD2 agrees at 8 bases. The CDR3 is 17 amino acids. V dropped 0 bases and J dropped 3; count of bases not matched to a gene: 6. Germline lookup yields CDR1 LGHNA and CDR2 YNFKEQ. CDR3 amino acids: CASSQDWRGADTGELFF. As DNA, the CDR3 is TGTGCCAGCAGCCAAGATTGGCGGGGGGCGGACACCGGGGAGCTGTTTTTT.

The chain recombines TRBV5-6 with TRBJ1-3; perhaps TRBD1 as D (6 bases). Germline assignment: CDR1 SGHDT and CDR2 YYEEEE. The ends were cut back, 3 bases at V and 0 bases at J, with 13 bases in the middle. The length of the CDR3 is 16 residues. For the CDR3, the DNA is TGTGCCAGCAGCTATGGGGGACATAGCTCTGGAAACACCATATATTTT. It is translated as CASSYGGHSSGNTIYF.

The V call is TRBV20-1, the J call TRBJ1-6; D remains unclear. There are 15 residues in the CDR3. The ends were cut back, 3 bases at V and 4 bases at J, with 13 bases in the middle. The germline gives CDR1 DFQATT, CDR2 SNEGSKA (reference sequence). CDR3 protein: CSASTSTAYNSPLHF. The CDR3 DNA follows: TGCAGTGCTAGTACAAGCACGGCTTATAATTCACCCCTCCACTTT.

This chain links TRBV28 with TRBJ2-2; D is unclear. The V and J ends lost 1 base and 0 bases respectively, with 9 bases between them. The CDR3 is 16 amino acids. Germline CDR1 is MDHEN and CDR2 is SYDVKM. The CDR3 reads CASSLFRAANTGELFF. The CDR3 nucleotides are TGTGCCAGCAGTTTATTCCGAGCAGCGAACACCGGGGAGCTGTTTTTT.

This chain uses TRBV5-5 with TRBJ2-1; TRBD1 agrees at 7 bases. V shed 2 bases, J shed 4 bases, and the junction held 6 bases outside the gene matches. CDR3 size: 15 residues. Germline V CDR1 and CDR2: SGHKS, YYEKEE (reference sequence). For the CDR3, the DNA is TGTGCCAGCAGCTTAGGCGAGGGGGCATACAATGAGCAGTTCTTC. Translation gives CASSLGEGAYNEQFF. The entire variable domain, with the rest obtained from reference TRBV5-5 and TRBJ2-1, is as follows: DAGVTQSPTHLIKTRGQQVTLRCSPISGHKSVSWYQQVLGQGPQFIFQYYEKEERGRGNFPDRFSARQFPNYSSELNVNALLLGDSALYLCASSLGEGAYNEQFFGPGTRLTVL.

The chain has TRBV28 and TRBJ2-6; 11 bases align to TRBD1. From germline, CDR1 is MDHEN and CDR2 SYDVKM. The CDR3 length is 18 residues. The J segment lost 3 bases and the V segment lost 3 bases, leaving 7 bases of the junction unmatched. In nucleotides, the CDR3 is TGTGCCAGCAGTTTTGGAGGACAGGGGGCGGATGGGGCCAACGTCCTGACTTTC. Translation gives CASSFGGQGADGANVLTF.

This clone was found once. The gene calls are TRBV6-2 or TRBV6-3 and TRBJ2-7, with 14 bases aligning to TRBD2. The ends lost 4 bases at V and 2 bases at J; junction bases unmatched: 4. Germline values: CDR1 MNHEY, CDR2 SVGEGT. This CDR3 region has 16 residues. In nucleotides, the CDR3 is TGTGCCAGCAGTTTACCGACTAGCGGGAGGGCCTACGAGCAGTACTTC. Translated: CASSLPTSGRAYEQYF.

The CDR3 reads CASLSGEVREQYF. CDR3 coding DNA: TGTGCCAGTCTATCAGGGGAGGTAAGGGAGCAGTACTTC. This sequence joins TRBV6-6 and TRBJ2-7; D might be TRBD1 or TRBD2, each matching 6 bases. Germline V lookup: CDR1 MNHNY, CDR2 SVGAGI (reference sequence). The CDR3 is 13 amino acids. The V end was cut by 9 bases, the J end by 7 bases, with 19 bases between.

This sequence joins TRBV7-9 and TRBJ1-4; the D gene is possibly TRBD1 (6 bases). From germline, CDR1 is SEHNR and CDR2 FQNEAQ (reference sequence). Trimming left V 11 bases short and J 3 bases short, with 13 bases between. CDR3 length: 13 amino acids. The CDR3 DNA follows: TGTGCCGGGGGCGTAGGTGCTAATGAAAAACTGTTTTTT. Translation gives CAGGVGANEKLFF.

The rearrangement uses TRBV18 and TRBJ2-7; perhaps TRBD1 as D (6 bases). The CDR3 is 14 amino acids. Trimming cost V 5 bases and J 1 base, with 12 bases left between them. CDR1 KGHSH and CDR2 LQKENI come from the germline V gene. The CDR3, as DNA: TGTGCCAGCTCAATCCCAGGACAGTCCTACGAGCAGTACTTC. The encoded protein is CASSIPGQSYEQYF.

The V gene is TRBV27, the J gene TRBJ2-7, with 11 bases lining up with TRBD1. Germline values: CDR1 MNHEY, CDR2 SMNVEV (reference sequence). The CDR3 totals 16 residues. V was pared by 4 bases and J by 3 bases, with 8 bases of the junction left unmatched. The CDR3 DNA reads as TGTGCCAGCAGTTCGTTAACCGGGACAGGGGGCTACGAGCAGTACTTC. This sequence encodes CASSSLTGTGGYEQYF.

The chain uses TRBV12-3 or TRBV12-4 and TRBJ2-1; possible D gene TRBD1, 6 bases. The CDR3 totals 12 residues. Trimming shortened V by 5 bases and J by 11 bases, and 13 bases separated the two germline ends. CDR3 sequence (DNA): TGTGCCAGCAGTAAAGACAGGAGACAGCAGTTCTTC. This sequence encodes CASSKDRRQQFF.

This clone was seen just once. V usage is TRBV19 and J usage is TRBJ1-4; D unresolved. This CDR3 is 13 amino acids long. Germline assignment: CDR1 LNHDA and CDR2 SQIVND (reference sequence). The CDR3: CLKCRGTNEKLFF. The CDR3 DNA sequence: TGTCTAAAATGTCGAGGAACTAATGAAAAACTGTTTTTT.

The chain couples TRBV7-9 to TRBJ2-1; D not resolved. The CDR3 runs to 13 residues. Trimming took 2 bases from V and 6 from J, leaving 8 bases between them. The germline V gene encodes CDR1 SEHNR and CDR2 FQNEAQ (reference sequence). The CDR3 sequence: CASSLMWGNEQFF. The CDR3 nucleotides read TGTGCCAGCAGCTTAATGTGGGGCAATGAGCAGTTCTTC.

V usage is TRBV6-2 or TRBV6-3 and J usage is TRBJ1-2; no clear D. The CDR3 is 13 residues long. Trimming took off 6 bases at V and 4 bases at J, with 12 bases between the two ends. Germline lookup yields CDR1 MNHEY and CDR2 SVGEGT. CDR3 region: CASSEDSVYGYTF. The DNA of the CDR3 is TGTGCCAGCAGCGAAGACTCTGTCTATGGCTACACCTTC.

This chain joins TRBV5-1 and TRBJ1-1, with D perhaps matching TRBD1 (5 bases). Germline V gene lookup returns CDR1 SGHRS and CDR2 YFSETQ. The CDR3 covers 14 residues. The germline V and J ends were trimmed by 4 bases and 1 base, with 11 bases remaining between them. The CDR3 nucleotides are TGCGCCAGCAGCGGGGGACCCACGAACACTGAAGCTTTCTTT. Protein: CASSGGPTNTEAFF.

The gene calls are TRBV18 and TRBJ2-1; 10 positions agree with TRBD2. Germline CDR1 KGHSH, CDR2 LQKENI. The CDR3 has 15 residues. J lost 8 bases, V lost 1 base, and 5 bases had no gene match. CDR3 region: CASSPLAGGGDEQFF. For the CDR3, the DNA is TGTGCCAGCTCACCACTAGCGGGAGGTGGAGATGAGCAGTTCTTC. Variable domain in full (rest from reference TRBV18 and TRBJ2-1): NAGVMQNPRHLVRRRGQEARLRCSPMKGHSHVYWYRQLPEEGLKFMVYLQKENIIDESGMPKERFSAEFPKEGPSILRIQQVVRGDSAAYFCASSPLAGGGDEQFFGPGTRLTVL.

V gene TRBV6-1 combines with J gene TRBJ2-5; no reliable D call. V lost 2 bases and J 2 bases, leaving 6 bases between the germline ends. The CDR3 spans 13 residues. Looked up from germline, CDR1 is MNHNS and CDR2 is SASEGT. DNA of the CDR3: TGTGCCAGCAGTGAAATGGGGCAAGAGACCCAGTACTTC. As protein: CASSEMGQETQYF.

This rearrangement joins TRBV9 to TRBJ2-1; TRBD2 aligns across 11 bases. Germline lookup yields CDR1 SGDLS and CDR2 YYNGEE. The CDR3 loop spans 16 amino acids. The V gene end was trimmed by 0 bases and the J gene end by 4 bases; junction bases not matched to a gene: 3. CDR3 bases: TGTGCCAGCAGCGTAGAAGGGACTAGCGGATACAATGAGCAGTTCTTC. It codes for CASSVEGTSGYNEQFF.

The chain carries TRBV4-3 and TRBJ1-2, with TRBD1 matching over 7 bases. The junction had 8 bases not matched to a gene; V was cut back by 0 bases and J by 4 bases. The CDR3 is 16 residues long. Germline V CDR1 and CDR2: LGHNA, YSLEER. CDR3 bases: TGCGCCAGCAGCCAAGATCTATGGGCAGGGGGCTATGGCTACACCTTC. This gives the protein CASSQDLWAGGYGYTF.

The gene calls are TRBV6-5 and TRBJ2-6, with D hard to call. Germline V CDR1 and CDR2: MNHEY, SVGAGI. This CDR3 has 15 residues. V was shortened by 4 bases and J by 0 bases, with 7 bases between the two germline ends. The CDR3 loop reads CASSSIVSGANVLTF. DNA for the CDR3: TGTGCCAGCAGTTCCATTGTCTCTGGGGCCAACGTCCTGACTTTC.

The rearrangement joins TRBV6-1 to TRBJ2-3, with D uncertain. Trimming took 3 bases from V and 4 from J, leaving 8 bases between them. Germline assignment: CDR1 MNHNS and CDR2 SASEGT. CDR3 size: 13 residues. The CDR3 spells CASSEHNSDTQYF. The CDR3 nucleotides read TGTGCCAGCAGTGAGCATAATTCAGATACGCAGTATTTT.

This rearrangement joins TRBV14 to TRBJ2-7; D perhaps matches TRBD1 (5 bases). The CDR3 runs 14 residues. V lost 1 base and J 2 bases, leaving 9 bases between the germline ends. Germline V gene lookup returns CDR1 SGHDN and CDR2 FVKESK. CDR3 in amino acids: CASSQAAQAYEQYF. DNA of the CDR3: TGTGCCAGCAGCCAAGCCGCACAGGCCTACGAGCAGTACTTC.